This passage covers 27 T cell receptor beta chains from one sample sequenced in a study of long-term antiretroviral therapy in people with HIV. immunoSEQ v3.0 was run at survey level. Assay: immunoSEQ multiplex PCR; the TCRdb copy retains only in-frame clones and omits some. This sample yields about 24,000 clones, of which over 80% are seen a single time; about a quarter belongs to the top ten. The sequences come from unsorted PBMCs, collected 0.4 years after starting antiretroviral therapy. The source is a man in his fifties or sixties with HIV.

This clone was picked up a small number of times. The rearrangement joins TRBV7-9 to TRBJ1-3; no clear D. The CDR3 consists of 12 residues. V was trimmed by 1 base and J by 10 bases, leaving 8 bases between them. Germline V gene lookup returns CDR1 SEHNR and CDR2 FQNEAQ (reference sequence). The CDR3 sequence is CASSLVGRTIYF. The CDR3 DNA sequence: TGTGCCAGCAGCTTAGTTGGCAGGACCATATATTTT.

This chain's CDR3 is CATSRDRTGRGETQYF. The CDR3 DNA is TGTGCCACCAGCAGAGACCGGACAGGGAGGGGGGAGACCCAGTACTTC. V and J are TRBV15 and TRBJ2-5; perhaps TRBD1 as D (8 bases). V dropped 0 bases and J dropped 5 bases, with 16 bases sitting between them. The CDR3 length is 16 residues. Per the germline V gene, CDR1 is LNHNV and CDR2 is YYDKDF (reference sequence).

The gene calls are TRBV7-2 and TRBJ1-3; D remains ambiguous. The CDR3 extends over 11 amino acids. Looked up from germline, CDR1 is SGHTA and CDR2 is FQGNSA. V dropped 3 bases and J dropped 7 bases, with 4 bases sitting between them. The CDR3 DNA reads TGTGCCAGCAGCTTTAGCAACACCATATATTTT. Protein product: CASSFSNTIYF.

The J gene is TRBJ1-2, the V gene TRBV4-1; D perhaps matches TRBD1 (5 bases). Looked up from germline, CDR1 is MGHRA and CDR2 is YSYEKL. The CDR3 consists of 14 residues. The V end lost 1 base, the J end lost 6 bases, and 12 bases lay between the germline ends. The CDR3 bases are TGCGCCAGCAGCCAAGGCCCCAGGGTGCATGGCTACACCTTC. Its protein product is CASSQGPRVHGYTF.

The rearrangement joins TRBV7-9 to TRBJ2-3; no definite D call. With 1 base removed from V and 2 bases from J, the gap between germline ends came to 13 bases. This CDR3 has 16 amino acids. Germline CDR1 is SEHNR and CDR2 is FQNEAQ (reference sequence). The CDR3 region is CASSLGSHTDTDTQYF. The CDR3 DNA reads as TGTGCCAGCAGCTTAGGTTCACACACCGACACAGATACGCAGTATTTT.

V and J are TRBV28 and TRBJ2-1, with D unclear. The CDR3 spans 16 residues. Between the trimmed V and J ends, which lost 4 bases and 11 bases, there was a span of 24 bases. Germline CDR1 MDHEN, CDR2 SYDVKM. Here the CDR3 reads CASSSRPTVSRIKQFF. As DNA, the CDR3 is TGTGCCAGCAGTTCCAGACCCACAGTGTCCCGTATTAAGCAGTTCTTC.

CDR3 sequence: CASSEGQSSGANVLTF. For the CDR3, the DNA is TGTGCCAGCAGTGAGGGACAGAGCTCTGGGGCCAACGTCCTGACTTTC. The V and J genes are TRBV6-4 and TRBJ2-6; 7 bases fit TRBD1. The CDR3 contains 16 residues. The V gene end was trimmed by 3 bases and the J gene end by 0 bases; junction bases not matched to a gene: 2. Germline CDR1 reads MRHNA; CDR2 reads SNTAGT.

The chain combines TRBV5-5 with TRBJ2-2; D remains ambiguous. The CDR3 is 16 amino acids. Between the trimmed V and J ends, which lost 4 bases and 2 bases, there was a span of 15 bases. The V gene's germline CDR1 is SGHKS and CDR2 YYEKEE (reference sequence). In DNA form, the CDR3 reads TGTGCCAGCAGCGCCCGGGCCGCAGCCAACACCGGGGAGCTGTTTTTT. The encoded protein is CASSARAAANTGELFF.

This chain links TRBV7-9 with TRBJ2-7; 8 bases align to TRBD1. CDR3 length: 16 residues. V was clipped by 6 bases and J by 3 bases; unmatched bases: 13. The germline V gene encodes CDR1 SEHNR and CDR2 FQNEAQ (reference sequence). CDR3 loop: CASSLSPDRGGYEQYF. The CDR3 DNA reads as TGTGCCAGCAGTTTATCCCCTGACAGGGGCGGCTACGAGCAGTACTTC.

This chain joins TRBV28 and TRBJ2-2; no clear D. The CDR3 is 17 residues long. Trimming took off 3 bases at V and 5 bases at J, with 19 bases between the two ends. Germline V gene sequence: CDR1 MDHEN, CDR2 SYDVKM. The DNA for the CDR3 is TGTGCCAGCAGTTTGCGCGGCTCGAGTGCGCGGACCGGGGAGCTGTTTTTT. Protein sequence: CASSLRGSSARTGELFF.

The chain is built from TRBV29-1 and TRBJ1-5, with 9 nucleotides matching TRBD1. The germline V gene has CDR1 SQVTM and CDR2 ANQGSEA. Trimming at V came to 6 bases and at J to 1 base, leaving 4 bases not matched to a gene. The CDR3 extends over 14 amino acids. The CDR3 nucleotides read TGCAGCGTCTCAACAGGGGGCAGCAATCAGCCCCAGCATTTT. It codes for CSVSTGGSNQPQHF.

The chain is built from TRBV5-1 and TRBJ2-5; 9 bases are shared with TRBD1. CDR3 size: 15 residues. The germline V gene has CDR1 SGHRS and CDR2 YFSETQ. V lost 3 bases and J lost 1; bases outside the gene matches: 4. The CDR3 loop is CASSSQTGGQETQYF. In nucleotides, the CDR3 is TGCGCCAGCAGCTCCCAGACAGGGGGCCAAGAGACCCAGTACTTC.

The chain recombines TRBV5-1 with TRBJ1-4; 7 bases match TRBD1. The CDR3 spans 14 residues. The germline V gene has CDR1 SGHRS and CDR2 YFSETQ. The V gene end was trimmed by 9 bases and the J gene end by 8 bases; junction bases not matched to a gene: 13. CDR3 DNA sequence: TGCGCCATTTCCTACCGGGACAGAGAAGAAAAACTGTTTTTT. Protein sequence: CAISYRDREEKLFF.

This clone was seen a handful of times. V gene TRBV5-1 combines with J gene TRBJ2-2; 8 positions agree with TRBD2. Trimming removed 0 bases from V and 5 bases from J; junction bases left unmatched: 3. Germline loops: CDR1 SGHRS, CDR2 YFSETQ. CDR3 size: 15 residues. The CDR3 bases are TGCGCCAGCAGCTTGGTAGCTAGCGGGACCGGGGAGCTGTTTTTT. This sequence encodes CASSLVASGTGELFF.

This chain connects TRBV7-9 to TRBJ1-2; TRBD1 matches 7 bases. The CDR3 consists of 15 residues. V shed 3 bases and J 7 bases; nucleotides not matched to a gene: 11. Germline V gene data show CDR1 as SEHNR and CDR2 as FQNEAQ (reference sequence). CDR3 residues: CASSFGGQGVLGYTF. The CDR3 DNA reads TGTGCCAGCAGCTTTGGCGGTCAGGGGGTTCTTGGCTACACCTTC.

This chain links TRBV6-1 with TRBJ1-5; no firm D call. CDR3 length: 15 amino acids. The V gene lost 1 base and the J gene lost 4 bases, with 11 bases spanning the gap. Germline loops: CDR1 MNHNS, CDR2 SASEGT. The CDR3 protein is CASSEGRTDNQPQHF. For the CDR3, the DNA is TGTGCCAGCAGTGAAGGAAGGACGGATAATCAGCCCCAGCATTTT.

This clone has only one observation. This chain connects TRBV5-1 to TRBJ1-1; 10 positions match TRBD1. Germline V gene data show CDR1 as SGHRS and CDR2 as YFSETQ. Germline trimming cut 2 bases from V and 0 bases from J; bases unmatched to any gene: 7. The CDR3 sequence is 17 residues long. Written as DNA, the CDR3 is TGCGCCAGCAGCTTCCGGACAGGGGGGGACATGAACACTGAAGCTTTCTTT. Protein product: CASSFRTGGDMNTEAFF.

J is TRBJ2-7 and V is TRBV7-2; 7 bases agree with TRBD1. The CDR3 has 14 residues. V dropped 4 bases and J dropped 4; count of bases not matched to a gene: 7. Germline loops: CDR1 SGHTA, CDR2 FQGNSA. CDR3: CASSSTGKAYEQYF. As DNA, the CDR3 is TGTGCCAGCAGCTCGACAGGGAAGGCATACGAGCAGTACTTC.

This clone was seen only a few times. The genes are TRBV7-9 and TRBJ2-7; D is undetermined. The CDR3 covers 14 residues. In germline, CDR1 is SEHNR, CDR2 FQNEAQ (reference sequence). Between the trimmed V and J ends, which lost 5 bases and 3 bases, there was a span of 14 bases. In nucleotides, the CDR3 is TGTGCCAGCAGCCCCATACTGCCGAACTACGAGCAGTACTTC. This translates into CASSPILPNYEQYF.

The rearrangement links TRBV28 to TRBJ2-2, with D possibly called TRBD1 or TRBD2 (5 bases each). Trimming took off 3 bases at V and 8 bases at J, with 28 bases between the two ends. There are 19 residues in the CDR3. Per the germline V gene, CDR1 is MDHEN and CDR2 is SYDVKM. In nucleotides, the CDR3 is TGTGCCAGCAGTTTTTCGCTCAACCCGGGGCGGCGTAGGGTGGGGGAGCTGTTTTTT. Its translation: CASSFSLNPGRRRVGELFF.

V gene TRBV2 combines with J gene TRBJ2-1; perhaps TRBD1 as D (5 bases). V was clipped by 7 bases and J by 6 bases, with 13 bases between them. The CDR3 length is 13 residues. Looked up from germline, CDR1 is SNHLY and CDR2 is FYNNEI. CDR3 in DNA: TGTGCCAGCACTGAGGCAGGGTCCAATGAGCAGTTCTTC. Translated, it gives CASTEAGSNEQFF.

The chain couples TRBV28 to TRBJ1-1; 8 nucleotides align to TRBD1. From germline, CDR1 is MDHEN and CDR2 SYDVKM. The CDR3 covers 15 residues. The V and J ends lost 6 bases and 1 base, in that order; junction bases with no gene match: 7. The CDR3 nucleotides read TGTGCCAGCAGGCCGACAGGGGAATCGAACACTGAAGCTTTCTTT. It is translated as CASRPTGESNTEAFF.

In this sample, this clone turned up a few times. This chain connects TRBV2 to TRBJ1-2; D gene uncertain. The V end lost 8 bases, the J end lost 7 bases, and 20 bases lay between the germline ends. Germline CDR1 SNHLY, CDR2 FYNNEI. The CDR3 runs 14 residues. CDR3 region: CASGSDPEEAGYTF. CDR3 bases: TGTGCCAGCGGCTCCGACCCAGAGGAAGCTGGCTACACCTTC.

The chain recombines TRBV7-6 with TRBJ1-2, with 7 bases lining up with TRBD1. Trimming took 5 bases from V and 4 from J; bases not matched to a gene: 10. The CDR3 is 15 amino acids. CDR1 SGHVS and CDR2 FNYEAQ come from the germline V gene. CDR3 amino acids: CASSPAAGGPYGYTF. The CDR3 region has the DNA TGTGCCAGCAGCCCGGCAGCAGGGGGACCCTATGGCTACACCTTC.

The chain carries TRBV6-5 and TRBJ1-1; no firm D call. The CDR3 runs to 15 residues. With 0 bases removed from V and 4 bases from J, the gap between germline ends came to 12 bases. Per the germline V gene, CDR1 is MNHEY and CDR2 is SVGAGI. The CDR3 spells CASSYSGSVGTEAFF. The CDR3 DNA reads as TGTGCCAGCAGTTACTCAGGGTCCGTTGGCACTGAAGCTTTCTTT.

The rearrangement links TRBV5-6 to TRBJ2-6; 8 bases match TRBD1. Germline assignment: CDR1 SGHDT and CDR2 YYEEEE. The V and J ends lost 2 bases and 12 bases, in that order; junction bases with no gene match: 16. This CDR3 spans 17 amino acids. The chain's CDR3 is CASSLLGQASQVGVLTF. The CDR3 DNA is TGTGCCAGCAGCTTATTGGGACAGGCGTCTCAGGTTGGCGTCCTGACTTTC.

The J gene is TRBJ2-7, the V gene TRBV13; tentatively, D is TRBD2 (5 bases). Deletions cut 4 bases from V and 4 bases from J, with 20 bases between. This CDR3 has 16 amino acids. The germline V gene encodes CDR1 PRHDT and CDR2 FYEKMQ (reference sequence). The CDR3 reads CASSSGTVLRGYEQYF. The CDR3 nucleotides read TGTGCCAGCAGCTCCGGAACAGTTCTTAGAGGGTACGAGCAGTACTTC.